This T cell receptor beta chain was captured by sequencing in a study of response to subunit inactivated influenza vaccine. Study-level findings and limits: Each seasonal influenza vaccination, the authors suggested, recruits few new T cells.

The CDR3 covers 14 residues. Trimming stripped 0 bases from V and 7 bases from J, with 11 bases between. Germline V gives CDR1 SGHRS, CDR2 YFSETQ. TCRdb redid the calling of the RT-PCR reads with MiXCR, one entry per CDR3 protein. The data hold about 780,000 distinct CDR3 sequences, with around 18% observed a single time. Details on this clonotype: The antigen remains undetermined.

The chain couples TRBV5-1 to TRBJ2-1; a weak D match, TRBD2 (5 bases). This material consisted of PBMCs from blood, taken around 5 days after vaccination. The receptor was isolated from a middle-aged man who received an inactivated influenza vaccine. The CDR3 bases are TGCGCCAGCAGCTTGGCGGCGACTACGAATGAGCAGTTCTTC. Its translation: CASSLAATTNEQFF.